The present T cell receptor (beta chain) was sequenced within a study of beta chain features in type 1 diabetes. Study results and caveats: The question of HLA type influencing TCRB rearrangement was one that remained unresolved here. Among patients, naive, central memory and Treg TCRB repertoires appeared more similar than among healthy donors. Moderate but significant shortening of TCRB CDR3s was recorded in all four CD4+ subsets from Type 1 diabetes patients.

CD45RO/CCR7/CD25/CD127/CD95/CD27 separated CD4+ naive, central memory, regulatory and stem cell-like memory cells by sorting. To note about this clone: The antigen is undetermined.

The CDR3 has 13 amino acids. Trimming left V 5 bases short and J 8 bases short, with 15 bases between. Per germline, CDR1 SGHTA and CDR2 FQGNSA. The isolated RNA, all of it, was reverse transcribed, so expressed TCRB transcripts were what got sequenced. Produced via immunoSEQ multiplex PCR; TCRdb's table is partial and in-frame only. The sample includes roughly 240,000 clones, approximately 24% of them seen just once. Sequenced input: naive CD4+ T cells from blood. The clonotype originates from a woman in her twenties or thirties with type 1 diabetes. The chain links TRBV7-2 to TRBJ1-2, with D unresolved. CDR3 in DNA: TGTGCCAGCAGCCTACGAGGGTTGAGGGGCTACACCTTC. The encoded protein is CASSLRGLRGYTF.